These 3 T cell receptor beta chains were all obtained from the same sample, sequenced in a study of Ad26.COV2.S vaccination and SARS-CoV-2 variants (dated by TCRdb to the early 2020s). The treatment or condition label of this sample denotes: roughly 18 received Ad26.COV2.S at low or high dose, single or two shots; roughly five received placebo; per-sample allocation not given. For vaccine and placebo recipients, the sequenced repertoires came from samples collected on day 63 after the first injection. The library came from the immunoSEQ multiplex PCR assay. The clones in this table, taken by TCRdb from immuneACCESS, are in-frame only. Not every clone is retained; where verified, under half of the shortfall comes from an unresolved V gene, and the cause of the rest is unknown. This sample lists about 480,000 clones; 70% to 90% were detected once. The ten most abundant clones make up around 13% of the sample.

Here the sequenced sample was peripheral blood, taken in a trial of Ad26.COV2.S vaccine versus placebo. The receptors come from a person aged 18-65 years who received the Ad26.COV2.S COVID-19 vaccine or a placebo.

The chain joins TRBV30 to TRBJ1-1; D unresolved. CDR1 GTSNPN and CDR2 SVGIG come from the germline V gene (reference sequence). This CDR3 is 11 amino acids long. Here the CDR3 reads CVCTANTEAFF. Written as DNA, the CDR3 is TGTGTTTGTACGGCGAACACTGAAGCTTTCTTT.

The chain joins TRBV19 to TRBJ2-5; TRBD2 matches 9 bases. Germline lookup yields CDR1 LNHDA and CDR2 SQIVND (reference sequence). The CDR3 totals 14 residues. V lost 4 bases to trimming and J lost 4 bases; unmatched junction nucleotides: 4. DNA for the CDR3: TGTGCCAGTAGTAGCGGGAGGGTCGGAGAGACCCAGTACTTC. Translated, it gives CASSSGRVGETQYF.

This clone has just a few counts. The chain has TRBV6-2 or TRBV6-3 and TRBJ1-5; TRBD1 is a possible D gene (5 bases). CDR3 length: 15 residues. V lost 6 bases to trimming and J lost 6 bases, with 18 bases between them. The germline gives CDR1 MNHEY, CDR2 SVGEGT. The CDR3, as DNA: TGTGCCAGCAGCCGCATGGGGGGTGTCGGTCAGCCCCAGCATTTT. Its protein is CASSRMGGVGQPQHF.